The rows below give T cell receptor beta chains drawn from one sample of a study of cytomegalovirus exposure and HLA in healthy donors. Repertoires were generated with immunoSEQ multiplex PCR, while TCRdb's copy carries only in-frame clones and drops some. The table records some 320,000 clones, about 85% of them present only once. Sequencing was carried out using PBMCs. Source of these receptors: a woman in her 30s in good health and CMV-seropositive. CDR3s include the opening cysteine and the closing phenylalanine or tryptophan. Fields, in order: D gene, J gene, V gene, clone size, CDR3 DNA, CDR3 protein. D genes are given only for firm matches. Where a row states a size, it is once, few, many or the class of an expanded clone; other rows omit it.

D: TRBD2; J: TRBJ2-1; V: TRBV6-6; size: .; DNA: TGTGCCAGCAGTTACTCGGCTAGCGGGAGGCTTAATGAGCAGTTCTTC; CDR3: CASSYSASGRLNEQFF
D: .; J: TRBJ1-6; V: TRBV18; size: few; DNA: TGTGCCAGCTCACCAAGTGGGAGATATTCACCCCTCCACTTT; CDR3: CASSPSGRYSPLHF
D: .; J: TRBJ2-7; V: TRBV6-5; size: .; DNA: TGTGCCAGCACAAAACCGGGACTGCCCAGGGAGCAGTACTTC; CDR3: CASTKPGLPREQYF
D: TRBD1; J: TRBJ1-4; V: TRBV27; size: .; DNA: TGTGCCAGCAGTTTTTTTCCCACAGGGGCAACTAATGAAAAACTGTTTTTT; CDR3: CASSFFPTGATNEKLFF
D: .; J: TRBJ2-1; V: TRBV30; size: .; DNA: TGTGCCTGGTCAGGACCTACCCAGTTCTTC; CDR3: CAWSGPTQFF
D: .; J: TRBJ2-1; V: TRBV9; size: .; DNA: TGTGCCAGCAGCCCCTCCGGGCGCAGCGACAATGAGCAGTTCTTC; CDR3: CASSPSGRSDNEQFF
D: TRBD2; J: TRBJ2-1; V: TRBV6-6; size: once; DNA: TGTGCCACTACTCCCCGCGGGAGGCTTGACAATGAGCAGTTCTTC; CDR3: CATTPRGRLDNEQFF
D: .; J: TRBJ1-1; V: TRBV4-3; size: .; DNA: TGCGCCAGCAGCCCATGGACGGGAAACACTGAAGCTTTCTTT; CDR3: CASSPWTGNTEAFF
D: .; J: TRBJ1-2; V: TRBV29-1; size: .; DNA: TGCAGCGTTGAAGATTTGGCACGTGATGGTAATGGCTACACCTTC; CDR3: CSVEDLARDGNGYTF
D: .; J: TRBJ2-7; V: TRBV27; size: few; DNA: TGTGCCAGCAGTGGCATCCAGGGGCTCGAAGCCTACGAGCAGTACTTC; CDR3: CASSGIQGLEAYEQYF
D: TRBD1; J: TRBJ2-7; V: TRBV5-4; size: .; DNA: TGTGCCAGCAGCTTGGCACGACAGGGTTCCTACTACGAGCAGTACTTC; CDR3: CASSLARQGSYYEQYF
D: TRBD1; J: TRBJ1-2; V: TRBV30; size: .; DNA: TGTGCCTGGAGAGCACAGGGGGCAGGGGATGGCTACACCTTC; CDR3: CAWRAQGAGDGYTF
D: TRBD2; J: TRBJ2-2; V: TRBV7-7; size: .; DNA: TGTGCCAGCAGCGCGGGGGGGCGCGGGGAGCTGTTTTTT; CDR3: CASSAGGRGELFF
D: .; J: TRBJ2-7; V: TRBV4-3; size: .; DNA: TGCGCCAGCAGCCAAGACGAAGGTCCCGTCATCTACGAGCAGTACTTC; CDR3: CASSQDEGPVIYEQYF
D: .; J: TRBJ2-7; V: TRBV6-1; size: .; DNA: TGTGCCAGCAGTGAGGTTTTCCACGAGCAGTACTTC; CDR3: CASSEVFHEQYF
D: .; J: TRBJ2-3; V: TRBV9; size: .; DNA: TGTGCCAGCAGCGACAACACAGATACGCAGTATTTT; CDR3: CASSDNTDTQYF
D: TRBD2; J: TRBJ2-1; V: TRBV18; size: .; DNA: TGTGCCAGCTCACCCCCCGGACTAGCGGGGGGTTACAATGAGCAGTTCTTC; CDR3: CASSPPGLAGGYNEQFF
D: TRBD1; J: TRBJ1-1; V: TRBV9; size: .; DNA: TGTGCCAGCAGTAGGACAGGAAGCACTGAAGCTTTCTTT; CDR3: CASSRTGSTEAFF
D: .; J: TRBJ2-7; V: TRBV19; size: .; DNA: TGTGCCAGTAGTATAGCCGAACCCTACGAGCAGTACTTC; CDR3: CASSIAEPYEQYF
D: TRBD2; J: TRBJ2-3; V: TRBV4-2; size: .; DNA: TGTGCCAGCAGCCAAGGAGCGGGAGGCCCCTTACTGTATTTT; CDR3: CASSQGAGGPLLYF
D: .; J: TRBJ1-1; V: TRBV18; size: .; DNA: TGTGCCAGCTCACCGACAGCCTTGAACACTGAAGCTTTCTTT; CDR3: CASSPTALNTEAFF
D: TRBD1; J: TRBJ1-4; V: TRBV9; size: .; DNA: TGTGCCAGCAGCAAAACGACAGGGAATAATGAAAAACTGTTTTTT; CDR3: CASSKTTGNNEKLFF
D: .; J: TRBJ2-6; V: TRBV6-5; size: .; DNA: TGTGCCAGCAGTTACTCTCAGGTGACTAGGGCCAACGTCCTGACTTTC; CDR3: CASSYSQVTRANVLTF
D: TRBD2; J: TRBJ2-1; V: TRBV7-8; size: .; DNA: TGTGCCAGCAGCTCCACGCCACTAGCGCGGGATGAGCAGTTCTTC; CDR3: CASSSTPLARDEQFF
D: TRBD2; J: TRBJ2-1; V: TRBV6-6; size: .; DNA: TGTGCCAGCAGCTCGGGGGGTCCCCGAAATGAGCAGTTCTTC; CDR3: CASSSGGPRNEQFF
D: .; J: TRBJ1-2; V: TRBV29-1; size: few; DNA: TGCAGCGTCGTGACAGGACCATATAGCTACACCTTC; CDR3: CSVVTGPYSYTF
D: TRBD1; J: TRBJ2-7; V: TRBV9; size: .; DNA: TGTGCCAGCAGCGCCGGGACAGGGGTGGGCGAGCAGTACTTC; CDR3: CASSAGTGVGEQYF
D: .; J: TRBJ1-3; V: TRBV6-5; size: .; DNA: TGTGCCAGCTCAGACCACTCTGGAAACACCATATATTTT; CDR3: CASSDHSGNTIYF
D: TRBD2; J: TRBJ2-5; V: TRBV7-6; size: .; DNA: TGTGCCAGCCTGTCGGAGCGGGGACCCCAAGAGACCCAGTACTTC; CDR3: CASLSERGPQETQYF
D: .; J: TRBJ2-7; V: TRBV7-7; size: .; DNA: TGTGCCAGCAGCTTACCGGCGGTGGAAAGCTCCTACGAGCAGTACTTC; CDR3: CASSLPAVESSYEQYF
D: .; J: TRBJ1-2; V: TRBV6-5; size: .; DNA: TGTGCCAGCAGCCAAAGACAGGTCTATGGCTACACCTTC; CDR3: CASSQRQVYGYTF
D: .; J: TRBJ2-3; V: TRBV29-1; size: .; DNA: TGCAGCGTTGGGGGGGACAGTTCTAGCACAGATACGCAGTATTTT; CDR3: CSVGGDSSSTDTQYF
D: .; J: TRBJ2-3; V: TRBV11-3; size: .; DNA: TGTGCCAGCAGCTTAACAGCAGATACGCAGTATTTT; CDR3: CASSLTADTQYF
D: TRBD2; J: TRBJ2-1; V: TRBV4-3; size: .; DNA: TGCGCCAGCAGACTATCGGGGGGGGCCGCTTACAATGAGCAGTTCTTC; CDR3: CASRLSGGAAYNEQFF
D: TRBD1; J: TRBJ2-1; V: TRBV27; size: few; DNA: TGTGCCAGCAGTTTGTCGGGACAGGGGTACAATGAGCAGTTCTTC; CDR3: CASSLSGQGYNEQFF
D: .; J: TRBJ2-1; V: TRBV4-3; size: .; DNA: TGCGCCAGCAGCCAAGGGAGGGTTGCCATCTACAATGAGCAGTTCTTC; CDR3: CASSQGRVAIYNEQFF
D: TRBD1; J: TRBJ2-1; V: TRBV2; size: .; DNA: TGTGCCAGCACCAGACAGGGGGCGAGGAATGAGCAGTTCTTC; CDR3: CASTRQGARNEQFF
D: .; J: TRBJ2-2; V: TRBV30; size: .; DNA: TGTGCCTGGGACCGGGACCGCGACCCGAACACCGGGGAGCTGTTTTTT; CDR3: CAWDRDRDPNTGELFF
D: TRBD1; J: TRBJ2-5; V: TRBV5-6; size: .; DNA: TGTGCCAGCAGCAGGGGACAGAAAGAGACCCAGTACTTC; CDR3: CASSRGQKETQYF
D: .; J: TRBJ1-1; V: TRBV14; size: .; DNA: TGTGCCAGCAGCCTTTCCTCCGAGGGCACTGAAGCTTTCTTT; CDR3: CASSLSSEGTEAFF
D: TRBD1; J: TRBJ1-6; V: TRBV9; size: .; DNA: TGTGCCAGCAGCGTAGAGACAGGGTCTAATTCACCCCTCCACTTT; CDR3: CASSVETGSNSPLHF
D: TRBD1; J: TRBJ2-7; V: TRBV18; size: .; DNA: TGTGCCAGCTCGCTAGGACAGGTGTTCTCCTACGAGCAGTACTTC; CDR3: CASSLGQVFSYEQYF
D: .; J: TRBJ1-1; V: TRBV4-3; size: .; DNA: TGCGCCAGCAGCCAAGGCACGGAGAACACTGAAGCTTTCTTT; CDR3: CASSQGTENTEAFF
D: TRBD1; J: TRBJ2-7; V: TRBV19; size: few; DNA: TGTGCCAGTAGTAATGGACAGGGTTACGAGCAGTACTTC; CDR3: CASSNGQGYEQYF
D: TRBD2; J: TRBJ2-5; V: TRBV11-3; size: .; DNA: TGTGCCAGCAGCTTAGGCGGGGGGCTGGCGTACGAGACCCAGTACTTC; CDR3: CASSLGGGLAYETQYF
D: .; J: TRBJ2-7; V: TRBV28; size: .; DNA: TGTGCCAGCAGACCCTCAGGTAGCTACGAGCAGTACTTC; CDR3: CASRPSGSYEQYF
D: TRBD1; J: TRBJ1-2; V: TRBV27; size: .; DNA: TGTGCCAGCAGCCGACAGGGGGCGCACGGCTACACCTTC; CDR3: CASSRQGAHGYTF
D: .; J: TRBJ2-1; V: TRBV7-9; size: .; DNA: TGTGCCAGCAGCTTAGCCCCTTACAATGAGCAGTTCTTC; CDR3: CASSLAPYNEQFF
D: .; J: TRBJ2-1; V: TRBV13; size: .; DNA: TGTGCCAGCAGTCGGACCGGGGGTGAGCAGTTCTTC; CDR3: CASSRTGGEQFF
D: .; J: TRBJ2-1; V: TRBV14; size: .; DNA: TGTGCCAGCAGCCAAAGGGACAAACCACAGGTGGATGAGCAGTTCTTC; CDR3: CASSQRDKPQVDEQFF
D: .; J: TRBJ1-3; V: TRBV29-1; size: .; DNA: TGCAGCGTTAAACAGAGTGCAAACACCATATATTTT; CDR3: CSVKQSANTIYF
D: TRBD1; J: TRBJ2-4; V: TRBV5-4; size: .; DNA: TGTGCCAGCAGCGCGAGGACAGGGAAGGCCAAAAACATTCAGTACTTC; CDR3: CASSARTGKAKNIQYF
D: TRBD1; J: TRBJ1-5; V: TRBV19; size: once; DNA: TGTGCCAGTAGAAGGACAGGGGCGCTTTATAGCAATCAGCCCCAGCATTTT; CDR3: CASRRTGALYSNQPQHF